This is a list of T cell receptor beta chains from one sample in a study of blood T cell repertoires in COVID-19. Sequenced by immunoSEQ multiplex PCR; TCRdb stores in-frame clones only, minus some. The sample includes approximately 440,000 clones, about 91% seen only once; the top ten take around 12%. The specimen sequenced was peripheral blood. Receptors were obtained from a woman in her fifties or sixties with COVID-19, enrolled during active disease. CDR3s include the opening cysteine and the closing phenylalanine or tryptophan. D genes are given only for firm matches. Size values are once, few and many counts, or a class for expanded clones, and some rows have none.

V gene	J gene	clone size	D gene	CDR3 protein
TRBV4-1	TRBJ2-4	once	TRBD1	CASRSTGTALAKNIQYF
TRBV5-1	TRBJ1-2	-	-	CASSSDSRGTTRGGYTF
TRBV2	TRBJ1-5	-	TRBD1	CASSDTGGGQPQHF
TRBV6-5	TRBJ1-2	-	-	CASTLGRVNGYTF
TRBV6-5	TRBJ1-2	-	TRBD1	CASSTGDSNYGYTF
TRBV9	TRBJ2-7	-	TRBD2	CASSVDLAGPSYEQYF
TRBV28	TRBJ1-5	-	-	CASGLQGLSFSNQPQHF
TRBV15	TRBJ2-1	once	TRBD2	CATSRDLTSGGEQFF
TRBV7-9	TRBJ1-4	-	TRBD1	CASSLTGANEKLFF
TRBV27	TRBJ2-7	-	-	CASSVGGPYEQYF
TRBV7-3	TRBJ1-3	once	TRBD1	CASSLSTGAGNTIYF
TRBV5-1	TRBJ2-3	-	-	CASSFGGTSTDTQYF
TRBV6-5	TRBJ2-5	-	TRBD2	CASSSSGGSVETQYF
TRBV29-1	TRBJ1-1	-	-	CSASLRAEAFF
TRBV7-2	TRBJ1-3	-	-	CASRDGLFSGNTIYF
TRBV9	TRBJ2-7	few	-	CASSVGSRVYEQYF
TRBV2	TRBJ2-5	-	-	CATQVDGGETQYF
TRBV28	TRBJ1-6	-	-	CASKLWQGNSPLHF
TRBV5-8	TRBJ1-5	-	-	CASSLRGSYQPQHF
TRBV3-1/TRBV3-2	TRBJ2-7	-	-	CASSHGTPTYEQYF
TRBV5-4	TRBJ1-1	-	-	CASRRATNTEAFF
TRBV5-4	TRBJ2-1	-	-	CASSLPRDEQFF
TRBV28	TRBJ2-4	-	-	CASRDPGNIQYF
TRBV28	TRBJ1-4	few	TRBD1	CASSSMWTGRNEKLFF
TRBV28	TRBJ2-3	-	TRBD1	CAHNTGAGTDTQYF
TRBV29-1	TRBJ1-1	-	-	CSADQATNTEAFF
TRBV30	TRBJ2-2	-	-	CAWTQNTGELFF
TRBV12-3/TRBV12-4	TRBJ1-2	-	TRBD1	CASSFGRGRDYTF
TRBV19	TRBJ1-5	once	TRBD1	CASSLDRVNQPQHF
TRBV5-1	TRBJ1-2	-	-	CASSLEPGLSSGGYTF
TRBV9	TRBJ1-5	-	-	CASSVAPRDQPQHF
TRBV5-1	TRBJ1-2	-	-	CASSFGGNYGYTF
TRBV5-6	TRBJ1-2	-	-	CASTPDYGSTGGYTF
TRBV5-6	TRBJ2-2	-	-	CASSVSSLTGELFF
TRBV5-1	TRBJ1-5	-	-	CASSLGDKAGQPQHF
TRBV28	TRBJ2-1	-	TRBD2	CASSTLAVGEQFF
TRBV30	TRBJ2-3	-	TRBD2	CAWSRSGGPTDTQYF
TRBV10-3	TRBJ1-1	-	TRBD1	CATRSGQGDTEAFF
TRBV7-9	TRBJ2-1	-	-	CASSLGTGNEQFF
TRBV5-6	TRBJ1-4	few	-	CASSLAQATNEKLFF
TRBV6-5	TRBJ1-5	-	-	CATRTAGGQPQHF
TRBV7-9	TRBJ2-1	-	TRBD2	CASSPARGANNEQFF
TRBV5-5	TRBJ2-3	-	-	CASSLGFGATDTQYF
TRBV11-2	TRBJ1-5	few	-	CASSLVRDQPQHF
TRBV2	TRBJ1-1	-	TRBD1	CASTSRTGNTEAFF
TRBV12-3/TRBV12-4	TRBJ2-1	-	TRBD1	CASSPDRDNEQFF
TRBV30	TRBJ1-3	-	-	CAWRRGSAGNTIYF
TRBV4-2	TRBJ2-3	-	TRBD2	CASSQDLSGGSTDTQYF
TRBV6-2/TRBV6-3	TRBJ1-5	-	-	CASSLRGNQPQHF
TRBV10-3	TRBJ1-1	-	-	CAIKGAAGQYTEAFF
TRBV4-1	TRBJ1-1	-	-	CASSQDQEGFF
TRBV5-4	TRBJ1-1	-	-	CASSLARAGANTEAFF
TRBV6-5	TRBJ1-4	-	-	CASVSTEGTEKLFF
TRBV30	TRBJ2-1	-	-	CAWSENRYNEQFF
TRBV7-3	TRBJ1-2	-	-	CASSLGGTSGYTF
TRBV6-5	TRBJ1-2	-	-	CASSYARNYGYTF
TRBV4-1	TRBJ2-3	-	TRBD2	CASSPTPSGGMADTQYF